The rows below give T cell receptor beta chains drawn from one sample of a study of cytomegalovirus exposure and HLA in healthy donors. TCRdb's copy holds only in-frame clones and misses some; the assay was immunoSEQ multiplex PCR. In the table there are under 200,000 clones, roughly 80% of which are singletons. Sequenced material: PBMCs. These receptors were collected from a woman between 50 and 59 years old in good health and CMV-seronegative. CDR3s leave out the opening cysteine and the closing phenylalanine or tryptophan.

cdr3_aa: ASSQGGGNTEAF
cdr3_length: 12
v_call: TRBV25-1
j_call: TRBJ1-1

cdr3_aa: ASSNPGQGYYGYT
cdr3_length: 13
v_call: TRBV6-5
j_call: TRBJ1-2

cdr3_aa: ASSTTAVAGQPQH
cdr3_length: 13
v_call: TRBV7-2
j_call: TRBJ1-5

cdr3_aa: ASSLMFFQY
cdr3_length: 9
v_call: TRBV28
j_call: TRBJ2-5

cdr3_aa: ASESLSRDYYEQY
cdr3_length: 13
v_call: TRBV2
j_call: TRBJ2-7

cdr3_aa: ASSSLLQPQH
cdr3_length: 10
v_call: TRBV28
j_call: TRBJ1-5

cdr3_aa: ASSPNRGDNEQF
cdr3_length: 12
v_call: TRBV11-2
j_call: TRBJ2-1

cdr3_aa: ASRGEQTNEQF
cdr3_length: 11
v_call: TRBV6-5
j_call: TRBJ2-1

cdr3_aa: ASSLARADYEQY
cdr3_length: 12
v_call: TRBV7-8
j_call: TRBJ2-7

cdr3_aa: ASSKTGFTNEKLF
cdr3_length: 13
v_call: TRBV28
j_call: TRBJ1-4

cdr3_aa: ASSPSVGGPSYEQY
cdr3_length: 14
v_call: TRBV7-9
j_call: TRBJ2-7

cdr3_aa: ASSYSRDTQY
cdr3_length: 10
v_call: TRBV6-5
j_call: TRBJ2-3

cdr3_aa: ASTGKNYGYT
cdr3_length: 10
v_call: TRBV5-4
j_call: TRBJ1-2

cdr3_aa: ASSQAEAGTSSNEQF
cdr3_length: 15
v_call: TRBV4-2
j_call: TRBJ2-1

cdr3_aa: ASSPRTSGGPDTQY
cdr3_length: 14
v_call: TRBV18
j_call: TRBJ2-3

cdr3_aa: ASSLPELAGGLEFRTQY
cdr3_length: 17
v_call: TRBV5-1
j_call: TRBJ2-5

cdr3_aa: ASSQGAGGPFNEQF
cdr3_length: 14
v_call: TRBV4-2
j_call: TRBJ2-1

cdr3_aa: SARPQYEQY
cdr3_length: 9
v_call: TRBV20-1
j_call: TRBJ2-7

cdr3_aa: ASSTGTGGTDTQY
cdr3_length: 13
v_call: TRBV5-1
j_call: TRBJ2-3

cdr3_aa: ASSPGQLNGYT
cdr3_length: 11
v_call: TRBV5-6
j_call: TRBJ1-2

cdr3_aa: ASSQERLNSYNEQF
cdr3_length: 14
v_call: TRBV4-1
j_call: TRBJ2-1

cdr3_aa: ASSQEQGPGANVLT
cdr3_length: 14
v_call: TRBV7-9
j_call: TRBJ2-6

cdr3_aa: ASSEGALNTEAF
cdr3_length: 12
v_call: TRBV9
j_call: TRBJ1-1

cdr3_aa: ASSGGTSGRPSTDTQY
cdr3_length: 16
v_call: TRBV9
j_call: TRBJ2-3

cdr3_aa: ASGAGLNTEAF
cdr3_length: 11
v_call: TRBV11-2
j_call: TRBJ1-1

cdr3_aa: ASSGPRGNAYEQY
cdr3_length: 13
v_call: TRBV25-1
j_call: TRBJ2-7

cdr3_aa: ASRPGQLYGYT
cdr3_length: 11
v_call: TRBV28
j_call: TRBJ1-2

cdr3_aa: ATSRTTGAQY
cdr3_length: 10
v_call: TRBV15
j_call: TRBJ2-5

cdr3_aa: ASSYSGAGAKNIQY
cdr3_length: 14
v_call: TRBV6-5
j_call: TRBJ2-4

cdr3_aa: ASSFPQNVGYT
cdr3_length: 11
v_call: TRBV28
j_call: TRBJ1-2

cdr3_aa: ASSGTSGSQETQY
cdr3_length: 13
v_call: TRBV2
j_call: TRBJ2-5

cdr3_aa: ASRTQGDTQY
cdr3_length: 10
v_call: TRBV28
j_call: TRBJ2-3

cdr3_aa: ASRGGQGSGNTIY
cdr3_length: 13
v_call: TRBV6-5
j_call: TRBJ1-3

cdr3_aa: ASSQETGFEETQY
cdr3_length: 13
v_call: TRBV4-1
j_call: TRBJ2-5

cdr3_aa: ASRSGTGTGELF
cdr3_length: 12
v_call: TRBV7-3
j_call: TRBJ2-2

cdr3_aa: ASRTLLMSNEQF
cdr3_length: 12
v_call: TRBV27
j_call: TRBJ2-1

cdr3_aa: ASSYTRGRETQY
cdr3_length: 12
v_call: TRBV6-5
j_call: TRBJ2-5

cdr3_aa: ASSWQGVRTEAF
cdr3_length: 12
v_call: TRBV28
j_call: TRBJ1-1

cdr3_aa: ASSSGLAGGPQETQY
cdr3_length: 15
v_call: TRBV5-1
j_call: TRBJ2-5

cdr3_aa: ASRAPGQPNTEAS
cdr3_length: 13
v_call: TRBV6-5
j_call: TRBJ1-1

cdr3_aa: ASSLQSGQGSGYT
cdr3_length: 13
v_call: TRBV7-2
j_call: TRBJ1-2

cdr3_aa: ASSARLAEYNEQF
cdr3_length: 13
v_call: TRBV9
j_call: TRBJ2-1

cdr3_aa: ASSPGTGTNEQY
cdr3_length: 12
v_call: TRBV5-6
j_call: TRBJ2-5

cdr3_aa: ASSTWDRERTYEQY
cdr3_length: 14
v_call: TRBV21-1
j_call: TRBJ2-7

cdr3_aa: ASNITGTRGVETQY
cdr3_length: 14
v_call: TRBV7-8
j_call: TRBJ2-5

cdr3_aa: ASKGRGQIGELF
cdr3_length: 12
v_call: TRBV6-1
j_call: TRBJ2-2